Shown below are 20 T cell receptor beta chains from a single sample sequenced in a study of blood T cell repertoires in COVID-19. Some clones are missing from TCRdb's copy, which holds only in-frame ones; the method was immunoSEQ multiplex PCR. The table lists around 250,000 clones, 70% to 90% of them singletons, with less than 8.5% in the top ten. The sequenced material came from PBMCs or T cells enriched from blood (not recorded which). All receptors derive from a woman aged 45-60 years who had been exposed to COVID-19.

The chain employs TRBV19 and TRBJ1-5; 9 bases fit TRBD1. Germline V CDR1 and CDR2: LNHDA, SQIVND (reference sequence). The CDR3 runs 16 residues. The V gene end was trimmed by 1 base and the J gene end by 3 bases; junction bases not matched to a gene: 4. The CDR3 is CASSIVGQGSNQPQHF. CDR3 sequence (DNA): TGTGCCAGTAGTATAGTAGGACAGGGGTCCAATCAGCCCCAGCATTTT. The entire variable domain, with the rest obtained from reference TRBV19 and TRBJ1-5, is as follows: DGGITQSPKYLFRKEGQNVTLSCEQNLNHDAMYWYRQDPGQGLRLIYYSQIVNDFQKGDIAEGYSVSREKKESFPLTVTSAQKNPTAFYLCASSIVGQGSNQPQHFGDGTRLSIL.

V and J are TRBV2 and TRBJ1-2; TRBD1 agrees at 7 bases. Germline CDR1 and CDR2: SNHLY and FYNNEI. The CDR3 is made up of 16 amino acids. V lost 6 bases, J lost 2 bases, and 12 bases stayed unmatched. The chain's CDR3 is CASRNQGDQGNYGYTF. Here the CDR3 DNA reads TGTGCCAGCAGAAACCAGGGGGACCAGGGAAACTATGGCTACACCTTC.

The chain employs TRBV29-1 and TRBJ2-3; a weak D match, TRBD2 (5 bases). Trimming left V 3 bases short and J 3 bases short, with 13 bases between. The CDR3 length is 14 residues. Per germline, CDR1 SQVTM and CDR2 ANQGSEA. The DNA of the CDR3 is TGCAGCGTTGATCGAGGGCTTGGGACAGATACGCAGTATTTT. Its protein product is CSVDRGLGTDTQYF.

The chain carries TRBV7-9 and TRBJ2-7; 10 bases are shared with TRBD1. This CDR3 comprises 15 residues. V trimming: 1 base; J trimming: 8 bases; junction bases outside the gene matches: 8. CDR1 is SEHNR, CDR2 FQNEAQ, per germline (reference sequence). The CDR3 nucleotides read TGTGCCAGCAGCTTAGAGACAGGGGGCGGTCCGAAGCAGTACTTC. Its protein is CASSLETGGGPKQYF.

This chain links TRBV28 with TRBJ1-1; D is uncertain. CDR1 and CDR2 (germline): MDHEN, SYDVKM. This CDR3 has 13 residues. With 7 bases removed from V and 5 bases from J, the gap between germline ends came to 14 bases. The CDR3 sequence is CASIGRGRTEAFF. The CDR3 nucleotides read TGTGCCAGCATTGGGCGGGGTAGGACTGAAGCTTTCTTT.

The chain is built from TRBV5-6 and TRBJ1-1; possible D gene TRBD1, 5 bases. Germline V gene lookup returns CDR1 SGHDT and CDR2 YYEEEE. The length of the CDR3 is 13 residues. Between the trimmed V and J ends, which lost 3 bases and 8 bases, there was a span of 14 bases. This chain's CDR3 is CASSSFGGGEAFF. The CDR3 nucleotides are TGTGCCAGCAGCTCCTTCGGGGGTGGCGAAGCTTTCTTT.

The chain uses TRBV28 and TRBJ1-3, with 7 bases fitting TRBD1. The V segment lost 5 bases and the J segment 3 bases; nucleotides outside the gene matches: 13. The CDR3 sequence is 17 residues long. Germline V gives CDR1 MDHEN, CDR2 SYDVKM. This chain's CDR3 is CASSPPTGPLSGNTIYF. CDR3 DNA: TGTGCCAGCAGTCCACCGACAGGGCCTCTCAGTGGAAACACCATATATTTT.

This clone was observed once. The V call is TRBV29-1, the J call TRBJ2-3; 8 positions match TRBD1. The germline CDR1 and CDR2 sequences are SQVTM and ANQGSEA. The CDR3 length is 12 residues. Trimming removed 6 bases from V and 4 bases from J; junction bases left unmatched: 3. DNA for the CDR3: TGCAGCGTGGACAGGGCGGCAGATACGCAGTATTTT. Translated: CSVDRAADTQYF.

The V call is TRBV6-1, the J call TRBJ1-4, with 8 bases fitting TRBD1. Germline values: CDR1 MNHNS, CDR2 SASEGT. V shed 7 bases, J shed 7 bases, and the junction held 2 bases outside the gene matches. The CDR3 runs 12 residues. The CDR3 sequence: CASTGGGEKLFF. The DNA for the CDR3 is TGTGCCAGCACAGGGGGCGGTGAAAAACTGTTTTTT.

The V and J genes are TRBV6-5 and TRBJ1-1; D is undetermined. Germline lookup yields CDR1 MNHEY and CDR2 SVGAGI. Trimming shortened V by 2 bases and J by 1 base, and 8 bases separated the two germline ends. The CDR3 loop spans 14 amino acids. CDR3 in amino acids: CASSYPGRNTEAFF. The CDR3 DNA reads as TGTGCCAGCAGTTACCCGGGTCGGAACACTGAAGCTTTCTTT.

The J gene is TRBJ2-7, the V gene TRBV18; TRBD2 aligns across 11 bases. This CDR3 comprises 15 residues. Germline loops: CDR1 KGHSH, CDR2 LQKENI. J was trimmed by 5 bases and V by 6 bases; bases with no gene match: 9. The CDR3 sequence is CASSPRSGGAHEQYF. The CDR3 DNA sequence: TGTGCCAGCTCTCCTCGTAGCGGGGGGGCCCACGAGCAGTACTTC.

V is TRBV6-4 and J is TRBJ1-2; 12 positions match TRBD1. The V segment lost 5 bases and the J segment 6 bases; nucleotides outside the gene matches: 10. This CDR3 is 16 amino acids long. Germline V gene lookup returns CDR1 MRHNA and CDR2 SNTAGT. The CDR3 DNA follows: TGTGCCAGCAGTACTAGTCCGGGACAGGGGGCACATGGCTACACCTTC. Translated, it gives CASSTSPGQGAHGYTF.

J is TRBJ2-7 and V is TRBV11-2, with TRBD1 as a possible D gene (5 bases). Germline lookup yields CDR1 SGHAT and CDR2 FQNNGV. This CDR3 has 15 amino acids. The V end was cut by 0 bases, the J end by 3 bases, with 12 bases between. The CDR3 DNA reads TGTGCCAGCAGCTTAGATACGACAGTCCTCTACGAGCAGTACTTC. It is translated as CASSLDTTVLYEQYF.

As for this clone: The junction differs from germline at one of its ends, possibly a read error. This chain joins TRBV7-2 and TRBJ2-6; D call uncertain. The CDR3 loop spans 15 amino acids. Germline CDR1 reads SGHTA; CDR2 reads FQGNSA. The CDR3 nucleotides are TGTGCCAGCAGGTTAGGCGCCTCTGGGGCCAACGTCCTGACTTTC. The encoded protein is CASRLGASGANVLTF. The full variable domain, with the rest looked up from reference TRBV7-2 and TRBJ2-6, is GAGVSQSPSNKVTEKGKDVELRCDPISGHTALYWYRQSLGQGLEFLIYFQGNSAPDKSGLPSDRFSAERTGGSVSTLTIQRTQQEDSAVYLCASRLGASGANVLTFGAGSRLTVL.

The V gene is TRBV11-1, the J gene TRBJ2-3, with TRBD2 matching over 7 bases. V gave up 5 bases and J gave up 5 bases; unmatched junction bases: 10. The CDR3 is made up of 15 amino acids. Germline V gene sequence: CDR1 SGHAT, CDR2 FQDESV (reference sequence). The CDR3 sequence: CASSTRAGVKDTQYF. In DNA, the CDR3 is TGTGCCAGCAGCACCCGGGCGGGGGTGAAAGATACGCAGTATTTT.

The chain employs TRBV2 and TRBJ2-7; D is uncertain. CDR3 size: 13 residues. Germline V gene sequence: CDR1 SNHLY, CDR2 FYNNEI. V was trimmed by 5 bases and J by 3 bases, leaving 11 bases between them. CDR3 coding DNA: TGTGCCAGCAGTCAGAGGATGATCTACGAGCAGTACTTC. Translation: CASSQRMIYEQYF.

The chain links TRBV6-1 to TRBJ1-5; 7 nucleotides agree with TRBD1. CDR3 length equals 17 residues. Germline V lookup: CDR1 MNHNS, CDR2 SASEGT. The junction had 18 bases not matched to a gene; V was cut back by 4 bases and J by 9 bases. CDR3 region: CASSVIEGTVKPPPQHF. CDR3 nucleotides: TGTGCCAGCAGTGTAATCGAGGGGACAGTAAAGCCTCCGCCCCAGCATTTT.

V gene TRBV11-2 combines with J gene TRBJ1-2; D gene uncertain. This CDR3 is 12 amino acids long. V lost 3 bases and J lost 8, with 10 bases in between. Germline V gene data show CDR1 as SGHAT and CDR2 as FQNNGV. CDR3 coding DNA: TGTGCCAGCAGCTTCCTGGGGAGAGGCTACACCTTC. It specifies CASSFLGRGYTF.

V is TRBV9 and J is TRBJ1-3; D is ambiguous. The V end lost 4 bases, the J end lost 0 bases, and 11 bases lay between the germline ends. CDR1 is SGDLS and CDR2 is YYNGEE in the germline V gene. This CDR3 is 15 amino acids long. The CDR3 here is CASSLTKSSGNTIYF. CDR3 in DNA: TGTGCCAGCAGCTTGACTAAGAGCTCTGGAAACACCATATATTTT.

The J gene is TRBJ2-4, the V gene TRBV5-4, with 11 bases identical to TRBD1. V lost 2 bases and J lost 6; bases outside the gene matches: 4. The CDR3 has 15 amino acids. Germline assignment: CDR1 SGHNT and CDR2 YYREEE (reference sequence). The DNA for the CDR3 is TGTGCCAGCAGCTTAAGCGGGACAGGGGGAAACATTCAGTACTTC. The encoded protein is CASSLSGTGGNIQYF.